This entry describes one TCR beta chain. The sample belongs to a study of cytomegalovirus exposure and HLA in healthy donors. Study overall: Within the Caucasian-associated ancestry cluster were roughly 82% of the approximately 400 genotyped donors.

Germline V gene data show CDR1 as SEHNR and CDR2 as FQNEAQ (reference sequence). V was shortened by 1 base and J by 8 bases, with 17 bases between the two germline ends. The CDR3 extends over 15 amino acids. 60 Vbeta and 13 Jbeta primers were used in PCR. Profiled with immunoSEQ multiplex PCR; TCRdb holds only in-frame clones, not every one. The data contain 120,000 or so clones, 60% to 85% of them singletons. This sequence was found in a woman aged 40 to 50 in good health and CMV-seropositive. Source material: PBMCs. The chain combines TRBV7-9 with TRBJ1-2; no clear D gene. The CDR3 nucleotides are TGTGCCAGCAGCTTAGAAGGTCGGGCGGGAGTCGGCTACACCTTC. It translates to CASSLEGRAGVGYTF.